A single sample is the source of the 11 T cell receptor beta chains below, sequenced in a study of cytotoxic CD8 clonotypes in ibrutinib-treated CLL. The protocol was immunoSEQ multiplex PCR, while the TCRdb copy is restricted to in-frame clones and leaves out a portion. Of over 70,000 clones in the sample, approximately 86% are singletons; the top ten hold approximately 5.4%. The sequenced sample was PBMCs, obtained before ibrutinib treatment. The receptors originated from a human donor with chronic lymphocytic leukemia.

This clone appeared a single time. V usage is TRBV10-3 and J usage is TRBJ2-3; TRBD1 agrees at 9 bases. The junction had 16 bases not matched to a gene; V was cut back by 10 bases and J by 2 bases. The CDR3 contains 17 residues. The germline V gene has CDR1 ENHRY and CDR2 SYGVKD. CDR3 sequence reads: CASGTGNKKDNTDTQYF. CDR3 nucleotides: TGTGCCAGCGGGACAGGGAACAAAAAGGACAACACAGATACGCAGTATTTT.

This chain connects TRBV19 to TRBJ2-7; 10 bases map to TRBD1. Unmatched junction bases numbered 5, after V lost 6 bases and J lost 3 bases. The CDR3 length is 14 residues. Germline lookup yields CDR1 LNHDA and CDR2 SQIVND (reference sequence). CDR3 DNA: TGTGCCAGTAGACCGACAGGGGGCGTCTACGAGCAGTACTTC. This encodes CASRPTGGVYEQYF.

This clone was seen a few times. This chain uses TRBV5-6 with TRBJ1-5; D gene unclear. Trimming removed 2 bases from V and 2 bases from J, with 8 bases in between. This CDR3 region has 14 residues. The V gene's germline CDR1 is SGHDT and CDR2 YYEEEE. The CDR3 bases are TGTGCCAGCAGCTTCCTCTTGGGCAATCAGCCCCAGCATTTT. Translating it yields CASSFLLGNQPQHF.

The V gene is TRBV30, the J gene TRBJ1-2; 7 positions agree with TRBD1. After removal of 2 bases from V and 3 bases from J, the junction contained 6 bases not matched to a gene. Looked up from germline, CDR1 is GTSNPN and CDR2 is SVGIG (reference sequence). CDR3 length: 14 residues. DNA of the CDR3: TGTGCCTGGAGTTCATTCGGACAGGACTATGGCTACACCTTC. Its translation: CAWSSFGQDYGYTF.

The chain employs TRBV5-6 and TRBJ2-1, with D uncertain. V was trimmed by 2 bases and J by 15 bases, leaving 18 bases between them. The CDR3 is made up of 13 amino acids. CDR1 SGHDT and CDR2 YYEEEE come from the germline V gene. CDR3 in DNA: TGTGCCAGCAGCTTAGGCCAGGATCGAGCAGTGTTCTTC. Its translation is CASSLGQDRAVFF.

The CDR3 bases are TGTGCCAGCAGTCAAAGCGGCCCACCCTACGAGCAGTACTTC. It is translated as CASSQSGPPYEQYF. The V gene is TRBV5-4, the J gene TRBJ2-7; weak D call: TRBD2 (5 bases). Trimming removed 5 bases from V and 2 bases from J, with 14 bases in between. The CDR3 has 14 residues. Germline assignment: CDR1 SGHNT and CDR2 YYREEE (reference sequence).

The J gene is TRBJ2-1, the V gene TRBV5-1, with 11 bases fitting TRBD2. CDR1 and CDR2 from the germline V gene are SGHRS and YFSETQ. J was trimmed by 6 bases and V by 5 bases; bases with no gene match: 10. This CDR3 is 16 amino acids long. The CDR3 reads CASRQVGLAGINEQFF. The CDR3 DNA reads as TGCGCCAGCAGACAAGTAGGACTAGCGGGTATCAATGAGCAGTTCTTC.

The chain employs TRBV25-1 and TRBJ2-1, with TRBD1 as a possible D gene (5 bases). Germline CDR1 MGHDK, CDR2 SYGVNS. V lost 0 bases to trimming and J lost 6 bases, with 18 bases between them. This CDR3 has 17 residues. The CDR3 nucleotides are TGTGCCAGCAGTGAATATAGAAGCCCGCTAGGGGTCAATGAGCAGTTCTTC. Its protein is CASSEYRSPLGVNEQFF.

The count of this clone is one. The chain employs TRBV10-1 and TRBJ2-3; 9 bases match TRBD2. The CDR3 sequence is 16 residues long. Germline V gene sequence: CDR1 WNHNN, CDR2 SYGVQD (reference sequence). After removal of 0 bases from V and 3 bases from J, the junction contained 4 bases not matched to a gene. The CDR3 sequence is CASSESSLAGTDTQYF. The CDR3, as DNA: TGCGCCAGCAGTGAGTCTTCTCTAGCGGGGACAGATACGCAGTATTTT.

The CDR3 DNA is TGCAGTGCTAGGGACAGAGAAGCTTTCTTT. This translates into CSARDREAFF. This chain links TRBV20-1 with TRBJ1-1, with D possibly matching TRBD1 (6 bases). The V gene lost 3 bases and the J gene lost 8 bases, with 7 bases spanning the gap. The CDR3 has 10 amino acids. Germline assignment: CDR1 DFQATT and CDR2 SNEGSKA (reference sequence).

This clone has just one count. The rearrangement links TRBV19 to TRBJ1-1, with a weak D call TRBD1 (6 bases). Germline V gene data show CDR1 as LNHDA and CDR2 as SQIVND (reference sequence). The CDR3 loop spans 13 amino acids. Trimming pared 5 bases from V and 1 base from J, leaving 8 bases between. CDR3 sequence (DNA): TGTGCCAGTAGTGTGACAGGGAACACTGAAGCTTTCTTT. Translation gives CASSVTGNTEAFF.